This TCR beta chain originates from a study of cytomegalovirus exposure and HLA in healthy donors. The CDR3 has 13 amino acids. In germline, CDR1 is ENHRY, CDR2 SYGVKD. The V and J ends lost 6 bases and 6 bases respectively, with 12 bases between them. Notes on the study in general: Researchers catalogued about 150 TCR beta chains as cytomegalovirus-associated.

Turning to this clone: No antigen is known for it.

Using immunoSEQ multiplex PCR, the repertoire was profiled, and TCRdb retains in-frame clones only, with some absent. This table holds under 250,000 clones, roughly 87% found once. Donors came from a validation cohort of over a hundred subjects, distinct from the first 666-subject cohort. The chain recombines TRBV10-3 with TRBJ2-1; either TRBD1 or TRBD2 may fit D (6 bases each). The material sequenced was PBMCs. The TCR was taken from a man aged 18 to 29 in good health and CMV-seropositive. The CDR3 here is CAIRGGQVNEQFF. CDR3 nucleotides: TGTGCCATCAGGGGGGGACAAGTCAATGAGCAGTTCTTC.